These 8 T cell receptor beta chains originate from one sample sequenced in a study of blood T cell repertoires in COVID-19. Data came from immunoSEQ multiplex PCR; TCRdb stores just in-frame clones and leaves some out. The sample shows over 250,000 clones, roughly 86% of them seen only once. Specimen: PBMCs or T cells enriched from blood (not recorded which). These receptors all come from a woman between 18 and 30 years old who had recovered from COVID-19.

This clone was counted a few times. This chain links TRBV5-4 with TRBJ2-2; D is perhaps TRBD1 (6 bases). The CDR3 loop spans 15 amino acids. Germline CDR1 SGHNT, CDR2 YYREEE (reference sequence). Trimming shortened V by 5 bases and J by 4 bases, and 15 bases separated the two germline ends. CDR3 loop: CASRMRSGATGELFF. The CDR3 bases are TGTGCCAGCAGGATGAGGTCAGGGGCCACCGGGGAGCTGTTTTTT.

In this sample, this clone turned up once. In DNA form, the CDR3 reads TGTGCCAGCACCACAGCGGACCAGAACGTCTATGGCTACACCTTC. It yields the protein CASTTADQNVYGYTF. The chain has TRBV28 and TRBJ1-2; D is unclear. Trimming stripped 7 bases from V and 4 bases from J, with 19 bases between. Germline V gives CDR1 MDHEN, CDR2 SYDVKM. This CDR3 is built from 15 residues.

The chain employs TRBV10-3 and TRBJ2-3; TRBD1 agrees at 11 bases. This CDR3 comprises 17 residues. Germline V gene lookup returns CDR1 ENHRY and CDR2 SYGVKD. J lost 2 bases, V lost 6 bases, and 10 bases had no gene match. CDR3 in amino acids: CAISKARDRGNTDTQYF. The CDR3 DNA reads TGTGCCATCAGCAAAGCCCGGGACAGGGGGAACACAGATACGCAGTATTTT.

The chain carries TRBV10-3 and TRBJ1-1, with D maybe TRBD1 (6 bases). The CDR3 is 13 residues long. V was pared by 3 bases and J by 7 bases, with 12 bases between. Germline V gene lookup returns CDR1 ENHRY and CDR2 SYGVKD. The CDR3: CAISDWGPGEAFF. CDR3 nucleotide sequence: TGTGCCATCAGTGATTGGGGGCCTGGTGAAGCTTTCTTT.

V is TRBV27 and J is TRBJ1-5, with 7 bases fitting TRBD1. V dropped 10 bases and J dropped 8; count of bases not matched to a gene: 8. The V gene's germline CDR1 is MNHEY and CDR2 SMNVEV (reference sequence). The CDR3 spans 12 residues. The CDR3 spells CATGTAVEPQHF. DNA for the CDR3: TGTGCCACCGGGACAGCTGTTGAGCCCCAGCATTTT.

This rearrangement joins TRBV18 to TRBJ1-1; a weak D match, TRBD1 (6 bases). V lost 3 bases, J lost 7 bases, and 15 bases lay in between. Germline-derived CDR1 and CDR2 are KGHSH and LQKENI. This CDR3 region has 14 residues. The CDR3 sequence: CASSPSAGAGEAFF. In DNA form, the CDR3 reads TGTGCCAGCTCACCCTCTGCGGGGGCCGGTGAAGCTTTCTTT. Complete variable domain (other parts from reference TRBV18 and TRBJ1-1): NAGVMQNPRHLVRRRGQEARLRCSPMKGHSHVYWYRQLPEEGLKFMVYLQKENIIDESGMPKERFSAEFPKEGPSILRIQQVVRGDSAAYFCASSPSAGAGEAFFGQGTRLTVV.

The V gene is TRBV19, the J gene TRBJ2-7, with TRBD2 matching 10 bases. Per the germline V gene, CDR1 is LNHDA and CDR2 is SQIVND (reference sequence). The CDR3 has 15 residues. Unmatched junction bases numbered 2, after V lost 2 bases and J lost 1 base. The CDR3: CASSILAGESYEQYF. The CDR3 coding sequence is TGTGCCAGTAGTATACTAGCGGGGGAGTCCTACGAGCAGTACTTC.

About this clone itself: Germline is not matched at one junction end, which may reflect a read error. The V gene is TRBV5-1, the J gene TRBJ2-1, with 7 bases lining up with TRBD1. CDR1 SGHRS and CDR2 YFSETQ come from the germline V gene. The CDR3 has 14 amino acids. The CDR3 reads CASNRGSDYDEQFF. CDR3 nucleotide sequence: TGCGCCAGCAACAGGGGCAGTGACTACGATGAGCAGTTCTTC.